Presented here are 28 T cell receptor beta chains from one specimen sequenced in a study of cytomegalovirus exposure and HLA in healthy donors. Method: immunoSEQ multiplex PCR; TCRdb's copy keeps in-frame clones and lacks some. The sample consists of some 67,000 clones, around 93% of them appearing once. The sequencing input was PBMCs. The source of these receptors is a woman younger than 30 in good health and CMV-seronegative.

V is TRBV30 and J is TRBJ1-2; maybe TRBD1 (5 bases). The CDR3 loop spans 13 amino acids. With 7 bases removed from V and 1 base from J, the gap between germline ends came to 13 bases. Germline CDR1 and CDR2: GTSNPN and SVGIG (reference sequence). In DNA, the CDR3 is TGTGCCTCGAGGGGCCCGAGTAACTATGGCTACACCTTC. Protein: CASRGPSNYGYTF.

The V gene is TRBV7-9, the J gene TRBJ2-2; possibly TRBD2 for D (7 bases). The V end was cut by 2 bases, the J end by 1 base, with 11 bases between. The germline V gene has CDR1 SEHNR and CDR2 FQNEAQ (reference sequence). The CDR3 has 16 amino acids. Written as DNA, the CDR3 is TGTGCCAGCAGCTTAAGCGGGACAAAGAACACCGGGGAGCTGTTTTTT. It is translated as CASSLSGTKNTGELFF.

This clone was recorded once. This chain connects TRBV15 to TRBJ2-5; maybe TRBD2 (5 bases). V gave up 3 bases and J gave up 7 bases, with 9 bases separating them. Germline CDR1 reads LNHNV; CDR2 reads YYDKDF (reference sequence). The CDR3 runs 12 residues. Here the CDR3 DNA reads TGTGCCACCAGCAGGGACTCTCGGACCCAGTACTTC. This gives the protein CATSRDSRTQYF.

The CDR3 DNA follows: TGTGCCAGCAGAGTGACTAGCGGGGACACCGGGGAGCTGTTTTTT. It translates to CASRVTSGDTGELFF. This chain uses TRBV6-1 with TRBJ2-2; 11 bases map to TRBD2. Germline CDR1 and CDR2: MNHNS and SASEGT. CDR3 size: 15 residues. V dropped 6 bases and J dropped 3; count of bases not matched to a gene: 3.

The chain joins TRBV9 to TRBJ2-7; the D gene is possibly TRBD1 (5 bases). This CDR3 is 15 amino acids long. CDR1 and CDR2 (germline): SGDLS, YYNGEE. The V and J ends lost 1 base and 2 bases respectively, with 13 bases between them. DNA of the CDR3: TGTGCCAGCAGCGTACCAGGACACAGAACCTACGAGCAGTACTTC. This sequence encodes CASSVPGHRTYEQYF. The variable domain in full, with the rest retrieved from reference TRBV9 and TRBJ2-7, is DSGVTQTPKHLITATGQRVTLRCSPRSGDLSVYWYQQSLDQGLQFLIQYYNGEERAKGNILERFSAQQFPDLHSELNLSSLELGDSALYFCASSVPGHRTYEQYFGPGTRLTVT.

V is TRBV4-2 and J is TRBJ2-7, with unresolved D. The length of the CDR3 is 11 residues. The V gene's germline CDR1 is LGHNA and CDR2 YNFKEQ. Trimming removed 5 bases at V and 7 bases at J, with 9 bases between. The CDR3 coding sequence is TGTGCCAGCAGCAAAGCCCAGGAGCAGTACTTC. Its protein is CASSKAQEQYF.

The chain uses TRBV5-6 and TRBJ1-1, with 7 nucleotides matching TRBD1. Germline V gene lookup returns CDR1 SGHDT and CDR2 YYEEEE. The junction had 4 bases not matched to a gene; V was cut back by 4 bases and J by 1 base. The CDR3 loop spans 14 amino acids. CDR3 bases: TGTGCCAGCAGCCCCGGGACAGCGAACACTGAAGCTTTCTTT. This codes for CASSPGTANTEAFF.

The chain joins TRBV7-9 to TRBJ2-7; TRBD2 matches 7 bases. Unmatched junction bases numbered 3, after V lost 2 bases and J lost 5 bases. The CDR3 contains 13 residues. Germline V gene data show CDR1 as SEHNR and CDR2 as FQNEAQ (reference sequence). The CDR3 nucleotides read TGTGCCAGCAGCTTAAGGGGAGGGAACGAGCAGTACTTC. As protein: CASSLRGGNEQYF. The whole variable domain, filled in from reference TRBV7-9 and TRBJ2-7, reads DTGVSQNPRHKITKRGQNVTFRCDPISEHNRLYWYRQTLGQGPEFLTYFQNEAQLEKSRLLSDRFSAERPKGSFSTLEIQRTEQGDSAMYLCASSLRGGNEQYFGPGTRLTVT.

CDR3 in amino acids: CASSFWGSSGDTQYF. CDR3 in DNA: TGTGCCAGCAGCTTTTGGGGCTCATCCGGAGATACGCAGTATTTT. The chain uses TRBV11-2 and TRBJ2-3, with D maybe TRBD1 (5 bases). V gave up 3 bases and J gave up 5 bases, with 15 bases separating them. The CDR3 contains 15 residues. Germline loops: CDR1 SGHAT, CDR2 FQNNGV.

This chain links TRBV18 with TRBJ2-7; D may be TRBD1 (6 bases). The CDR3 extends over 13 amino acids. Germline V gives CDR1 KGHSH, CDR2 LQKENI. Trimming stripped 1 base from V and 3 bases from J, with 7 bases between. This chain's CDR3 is CASSPQDSYEQYF. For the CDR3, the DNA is TGTGCCAGCTCACCACAGGACAGCTACGAGCAGTACTTC. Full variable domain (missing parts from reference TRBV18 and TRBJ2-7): NAGVMQNPRHLVRRRGQEARLRCSPMKGHSHVYWYRQLPEEGLKFMVYLQKENIIDESGMPKERFSAEFPKEGPSILRIQQVVRGDSAAYFCASSPQDSYEQYFGPGTRLTVT.

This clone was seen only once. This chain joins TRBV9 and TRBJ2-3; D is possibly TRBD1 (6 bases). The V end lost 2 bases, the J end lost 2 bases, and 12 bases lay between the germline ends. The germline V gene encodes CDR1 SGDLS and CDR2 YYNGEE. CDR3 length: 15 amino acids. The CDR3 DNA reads TGTGCCAGCAGCGTGGGACATATGTCCACAGATACGCAGTATTTT. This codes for CASSVGHMSTDTQYF.

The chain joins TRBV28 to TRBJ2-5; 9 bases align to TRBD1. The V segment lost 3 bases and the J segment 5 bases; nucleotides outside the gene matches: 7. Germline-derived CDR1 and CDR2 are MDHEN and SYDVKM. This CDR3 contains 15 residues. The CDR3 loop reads CASSLETGGGETQYF. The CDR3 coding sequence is TGTGCCAGCAGTTTGGAAACAGGGGGCGGGGAGACCCAGTACTTC.

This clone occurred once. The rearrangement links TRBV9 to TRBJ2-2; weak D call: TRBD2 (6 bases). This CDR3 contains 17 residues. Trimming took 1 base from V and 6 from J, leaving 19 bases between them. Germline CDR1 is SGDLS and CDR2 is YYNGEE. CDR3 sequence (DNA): TGTGCCAGCAGCGTAATGAATAGACCGGGGGTCGCCGGGGAGCTGTTTTTT. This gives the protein CASSVMNRPGVAGELFF.

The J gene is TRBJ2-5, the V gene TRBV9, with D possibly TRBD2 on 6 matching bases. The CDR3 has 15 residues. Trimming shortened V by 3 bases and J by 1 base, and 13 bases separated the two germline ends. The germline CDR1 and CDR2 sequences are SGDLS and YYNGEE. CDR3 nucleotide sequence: TGTGCCAGCAGCGGCCTTAGCGGATTCCAAGAGACCCAGTACTTC. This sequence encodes CASSGLSGFQETQYF.

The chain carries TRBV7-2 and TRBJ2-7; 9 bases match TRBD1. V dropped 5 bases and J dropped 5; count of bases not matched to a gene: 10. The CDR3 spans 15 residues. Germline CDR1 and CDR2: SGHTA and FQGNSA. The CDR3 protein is CASSRPGQGFDEQYF. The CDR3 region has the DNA TGTGCCAGCAGCCGACCGGGACAGGGTTTCGACGAGCAGTACTTC.

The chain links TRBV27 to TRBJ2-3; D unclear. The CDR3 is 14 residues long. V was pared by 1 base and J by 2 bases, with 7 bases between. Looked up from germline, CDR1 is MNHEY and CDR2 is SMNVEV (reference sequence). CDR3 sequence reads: CASSLLGDTDTQYF. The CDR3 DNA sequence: TGTGCCAGCAGTTTATTAGGAGACACAGATACGCAGTATTTT.

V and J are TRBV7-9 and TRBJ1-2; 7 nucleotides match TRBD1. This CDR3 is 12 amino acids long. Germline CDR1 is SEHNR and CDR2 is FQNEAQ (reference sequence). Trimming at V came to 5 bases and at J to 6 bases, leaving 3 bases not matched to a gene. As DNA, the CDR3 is TGTGCCAGCAGCGCAGACAGGGATGGCTACACCTTC. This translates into CASSADRDGYTF.

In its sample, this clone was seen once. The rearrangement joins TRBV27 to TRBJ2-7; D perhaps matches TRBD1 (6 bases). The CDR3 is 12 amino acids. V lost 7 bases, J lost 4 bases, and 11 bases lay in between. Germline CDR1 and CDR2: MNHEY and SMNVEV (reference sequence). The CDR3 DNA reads TGTGCCAGCATGGGCAGGGGATACGAGCAGTACTTC. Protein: CASMGRGYEQYF.

This CDR3 reads CASSDYRGLGFF. DNA for the CDR3: TGTGCCAGCAGTGACTACAGGGGGCTGGGGTTCTTC. The genes are TRBV28 and TRBJ2-1; 9 bases align to TRBD1. The CDR3 runs 12 residues. The J segment lost 15 bases and the V segment lost 5 bases, leaving 8 bases of the junction unmatched. CDR1 is MDHEN, CDR2 SYDVKM, per germline.

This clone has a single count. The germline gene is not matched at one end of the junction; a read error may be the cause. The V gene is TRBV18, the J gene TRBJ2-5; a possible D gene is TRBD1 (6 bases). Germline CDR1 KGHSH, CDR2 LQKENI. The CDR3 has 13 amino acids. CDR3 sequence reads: CASSPRGQEIQYF. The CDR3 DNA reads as TGTGCCAGCTCTCCCCGGGGACAAGAGATCCAGTACTTC.

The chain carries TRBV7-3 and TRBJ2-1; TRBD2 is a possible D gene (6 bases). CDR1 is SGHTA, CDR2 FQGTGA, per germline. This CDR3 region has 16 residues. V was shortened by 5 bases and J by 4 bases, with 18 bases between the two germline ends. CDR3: CASSLGRDSRYNEQFF. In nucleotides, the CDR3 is TGTGCCAGCAGCCTCGGGCGGGACTCACGATACAATGAGCAGTTCTTC.

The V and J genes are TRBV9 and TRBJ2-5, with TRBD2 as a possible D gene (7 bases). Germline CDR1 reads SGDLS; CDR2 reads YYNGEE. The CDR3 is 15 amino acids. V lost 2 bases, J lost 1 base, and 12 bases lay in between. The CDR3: CASSVGGGTQETQYF. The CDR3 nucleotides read TGTGCCAGCAGCGTGGGCGGGGGCACCCAAGAGACCCAGTACTTC.

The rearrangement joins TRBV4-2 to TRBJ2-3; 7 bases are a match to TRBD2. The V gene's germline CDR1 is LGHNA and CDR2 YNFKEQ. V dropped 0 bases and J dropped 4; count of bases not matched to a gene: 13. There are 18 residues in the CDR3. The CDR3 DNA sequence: TGTGCCAGCAGCCAAGATTTTTTAGGATCAGGACTAGCAGATACGCAGTATTTT. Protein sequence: CASSQDFLGSGLADTQYF.

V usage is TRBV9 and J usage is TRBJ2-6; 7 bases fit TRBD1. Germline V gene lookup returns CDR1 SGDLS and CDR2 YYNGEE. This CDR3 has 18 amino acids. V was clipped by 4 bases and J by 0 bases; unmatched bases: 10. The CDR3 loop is CASSPTGTASSGANVLTF. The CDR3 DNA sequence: TGTGCCAGCAGCCCCACCGGGACAGCCTCCTCTGGGGCCAACGTCCTGACTTTC.

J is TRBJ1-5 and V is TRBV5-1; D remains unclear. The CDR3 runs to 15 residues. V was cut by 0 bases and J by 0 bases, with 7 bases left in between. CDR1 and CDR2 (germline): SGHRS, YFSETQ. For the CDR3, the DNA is TGCGCCAGCAGCTTGGACAGCAATAGCAATCAGCCCCAGCATTTT. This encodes CASSLDSNSNQPQHF.

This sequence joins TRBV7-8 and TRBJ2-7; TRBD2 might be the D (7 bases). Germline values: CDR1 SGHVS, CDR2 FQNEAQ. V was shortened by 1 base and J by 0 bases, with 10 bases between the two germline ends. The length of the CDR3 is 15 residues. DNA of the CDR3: TGTGCCAGCAGCTTAGTGGGAGGGGGCTCCTACGAGCAGTACTTC. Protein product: CASSLVGGGSYEQYF.

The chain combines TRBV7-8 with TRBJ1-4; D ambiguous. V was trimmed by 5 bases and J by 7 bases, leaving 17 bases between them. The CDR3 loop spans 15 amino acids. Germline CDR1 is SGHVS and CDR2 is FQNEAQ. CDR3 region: CASSPSWGEGEKLFF. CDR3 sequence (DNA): TGTGCCAGCAGCCCAAGCTGGGGTGAGGGTGAAAAACTGTTTTTT.

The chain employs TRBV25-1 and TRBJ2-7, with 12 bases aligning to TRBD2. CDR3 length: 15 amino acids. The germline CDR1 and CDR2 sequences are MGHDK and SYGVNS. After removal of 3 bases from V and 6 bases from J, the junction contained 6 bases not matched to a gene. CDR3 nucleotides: TGTGCCAGCAGTGAGCCGGGACTAGCGGGTGTCGAGCAGTACTTC. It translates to CASSEPGLAGVEQYF.